The clone carrying this T cell receptor (beta chain) was picked up many times. Naive CD8 T cells were picked out by sorting for CD8+CD4-CCR7+CD45RA+. TCRdb fed the PCR reads into MiXCR, producing one record per CDR3 protein. Altogether under 650,000 distinct CDR3 sequences are present, 15% to 20% being singletons, with the ten largest covering roughly 0.9%. The data stem from a study of molecular identifiers for immune sequencing clone quantification. This sequence was found in a human donor in good health. Some libraries in this study had Jurkat cell RNA spiked in. The specimen sequenced was naive CD8+ T cells from blood, with Jurkat cell RNA spiked in. Sample subset: FACS-sorted CD8+CD4-CCR7+CD45RA+ naive T cells.

The CDR3 DNA reads as TGCAGCGTCCTTGTACGGGTGGATCGGGGGCAAGAGACCCAGTACTTC. This gives the protein CSVLVRVDRGQETQYF. The chain uses TRBV29-1 and TRBJ2-5; tentatively, D is TRBD2 (6 bases). V lost 6 bases to trimming and J lost 2 bases, with 22 bases between them. The CDR3 runs 16 residues. The germline gives CDR1 SQVTM, CDR2 ANQGSEA.